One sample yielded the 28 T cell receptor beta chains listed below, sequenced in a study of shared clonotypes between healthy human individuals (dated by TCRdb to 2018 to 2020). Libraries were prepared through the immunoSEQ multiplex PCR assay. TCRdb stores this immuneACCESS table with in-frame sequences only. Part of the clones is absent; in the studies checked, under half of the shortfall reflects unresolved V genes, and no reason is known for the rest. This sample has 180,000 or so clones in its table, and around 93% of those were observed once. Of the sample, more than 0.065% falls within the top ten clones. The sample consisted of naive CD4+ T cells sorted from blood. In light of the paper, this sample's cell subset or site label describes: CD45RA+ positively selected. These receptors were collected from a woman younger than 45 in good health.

The CDR3 region is CASSLGAGEADTQYF. CDR3 in DNA: TGTGCCAGCAGCTTGGGTGCAGGGGAAGCAGATACGCAGTATTTT. The chain couples TRBV5-4 to TRBJ2-3; a possible D gene is TRBD1 (6 bases). Germline CDR1 SGHNT, CDR2 YYREEE (reference sequence). V shed 0 bases and J shed 4 bases, with 12 bases lying between them. The CDR3 totals 15 residues.

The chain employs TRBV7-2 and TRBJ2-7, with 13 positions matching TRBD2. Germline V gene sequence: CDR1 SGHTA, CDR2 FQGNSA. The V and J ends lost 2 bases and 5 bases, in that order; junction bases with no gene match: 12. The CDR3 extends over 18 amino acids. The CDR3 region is CASSLRVAETSGRNEQYF. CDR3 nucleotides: TGTGCCAGCAGCTTACGGGTGGCGGAGACTAGCGGGAGGAACGAGCAGTACTTC.

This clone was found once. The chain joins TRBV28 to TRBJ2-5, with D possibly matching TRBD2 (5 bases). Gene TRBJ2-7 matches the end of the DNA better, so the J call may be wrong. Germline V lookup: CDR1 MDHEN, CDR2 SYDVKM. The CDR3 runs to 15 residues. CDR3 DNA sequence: TGTGCCAGCAGTCCCCCTACTAGTGGGCGCTGCGAGCAGTACTTC. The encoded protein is CASSPPTSGRCEQYF.

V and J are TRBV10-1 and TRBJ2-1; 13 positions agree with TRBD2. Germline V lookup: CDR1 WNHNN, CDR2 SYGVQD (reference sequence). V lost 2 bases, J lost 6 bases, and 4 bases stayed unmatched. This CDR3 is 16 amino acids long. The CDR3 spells CASSEGGLAGVNEQFF. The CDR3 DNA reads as TGCGCCAGCAGTGAGGGAGGACTAGCGGGAGTCAATGAGCAGTTCTTC.

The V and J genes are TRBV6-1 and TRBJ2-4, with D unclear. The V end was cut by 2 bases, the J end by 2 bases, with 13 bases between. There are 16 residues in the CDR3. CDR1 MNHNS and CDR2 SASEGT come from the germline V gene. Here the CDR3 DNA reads TGTGCCAGCAGTGAAATGATCAGCCCGACCAAAAACATTCAGTACTTC. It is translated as CASSEMISPTKNIQYF.

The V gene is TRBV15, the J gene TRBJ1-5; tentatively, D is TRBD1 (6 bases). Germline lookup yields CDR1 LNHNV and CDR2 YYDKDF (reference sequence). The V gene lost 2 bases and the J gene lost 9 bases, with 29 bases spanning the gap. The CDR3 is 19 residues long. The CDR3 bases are TGTGCCACCAGCAGACGAGGGGGGAAAACAGGGTGGGGAATGTCGCCCCAGCATTTT. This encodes CATSRRGGKTGWGMSPQHF.

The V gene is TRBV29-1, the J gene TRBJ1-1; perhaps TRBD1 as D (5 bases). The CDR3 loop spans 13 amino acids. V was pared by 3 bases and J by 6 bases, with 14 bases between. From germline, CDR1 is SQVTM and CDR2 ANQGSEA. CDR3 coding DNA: TGCAGCGTTGAGGAGGCAGGGAGGGCTGAAGCTTTCTTT. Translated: CSVEEAGRAEAFF.

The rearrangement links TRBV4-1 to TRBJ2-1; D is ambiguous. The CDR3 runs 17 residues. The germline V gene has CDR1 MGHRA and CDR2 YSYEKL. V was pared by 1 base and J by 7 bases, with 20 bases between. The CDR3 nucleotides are TGCGCCAGCAGCCAAGCAGCTGGGGTAGGCGGCTCGAATGAGCAGTTCTTC. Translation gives CASSQAAGVGGSNEQFF.

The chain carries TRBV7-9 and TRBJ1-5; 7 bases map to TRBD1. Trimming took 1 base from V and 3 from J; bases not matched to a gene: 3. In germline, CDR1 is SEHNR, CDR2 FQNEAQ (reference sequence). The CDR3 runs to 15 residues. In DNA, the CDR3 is TGTGCCAGCAGCTTAGGCGGGACAGACAATCAGCCCCAGCATTTT. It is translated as CASSLGGTDNQPQHF. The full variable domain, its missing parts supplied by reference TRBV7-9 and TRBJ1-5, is DTGVSQNPRHKITKRGQNVTFRCDPISEHNRLYWYRQTLGQGPEFLTYFQNEAQLEKSRLLSDRFSAERPKGSFSTLEIQRTEQGDSAMYLCASSLGGTDNQPQHFGDGTRLSIL.

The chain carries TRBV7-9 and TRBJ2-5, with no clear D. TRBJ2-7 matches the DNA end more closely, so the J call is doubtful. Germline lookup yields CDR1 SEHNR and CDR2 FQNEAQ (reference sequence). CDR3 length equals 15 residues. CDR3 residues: CASSLGVRGAYEQYF. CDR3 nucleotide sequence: TGTGCCAGCAGCTTAGGGGTTAGAGGTGCGTACGAGCAGTACTTC.

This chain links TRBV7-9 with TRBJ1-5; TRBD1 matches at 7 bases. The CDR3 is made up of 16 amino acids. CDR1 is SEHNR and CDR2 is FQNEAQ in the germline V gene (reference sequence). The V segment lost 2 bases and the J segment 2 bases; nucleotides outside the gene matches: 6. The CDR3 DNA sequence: TGTGCCAGCAGCTTATGGACAGGACGGCGCAATCAGCCCCAGCATTTT. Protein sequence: CASSLWTGRRNQPQHF.

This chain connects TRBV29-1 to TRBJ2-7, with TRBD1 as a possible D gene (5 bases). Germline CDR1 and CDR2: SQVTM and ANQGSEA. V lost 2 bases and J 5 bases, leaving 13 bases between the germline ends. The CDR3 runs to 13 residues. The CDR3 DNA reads TGCAGCGTTGAACTAGATCAGGGTAACGAGCAGTACTTC. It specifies CSVELDQGNEQYF.

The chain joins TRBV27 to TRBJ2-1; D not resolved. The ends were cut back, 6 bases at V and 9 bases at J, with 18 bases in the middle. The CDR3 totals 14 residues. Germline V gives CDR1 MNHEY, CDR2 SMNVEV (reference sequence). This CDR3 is CASSPHLLLGEQFF. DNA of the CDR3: TGTGCCAGCAGCCCACACCTCCTTTTGGGTGAGCAGTTCTTC.

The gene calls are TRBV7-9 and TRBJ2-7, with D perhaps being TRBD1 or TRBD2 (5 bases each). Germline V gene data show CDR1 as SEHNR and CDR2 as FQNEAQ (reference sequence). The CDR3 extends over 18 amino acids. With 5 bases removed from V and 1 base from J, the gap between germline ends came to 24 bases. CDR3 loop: CASSRPGRSQLRSYEQYF. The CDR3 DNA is TGTGCCAGCAGCCGCCCGGGACGGAGCCAACTTAGGTCCTACGAGCAGTACTTC.

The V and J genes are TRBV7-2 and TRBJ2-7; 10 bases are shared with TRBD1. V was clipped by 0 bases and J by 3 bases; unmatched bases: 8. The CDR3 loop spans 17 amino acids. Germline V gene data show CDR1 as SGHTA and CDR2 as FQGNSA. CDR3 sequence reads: CASSLALGQGGFYEQYF. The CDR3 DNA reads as TGTGCCAGCAGCTTAGCCCTCGGACAGGGGGGATTCTACGAGCAGTACTTC.

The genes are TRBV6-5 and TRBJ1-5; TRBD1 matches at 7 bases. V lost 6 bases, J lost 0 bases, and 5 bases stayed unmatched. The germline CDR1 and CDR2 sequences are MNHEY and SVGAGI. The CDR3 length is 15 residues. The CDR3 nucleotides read TGTGCCAGCAGCCCGGGACAGACTAGCAATCAGCCCCAGCATTTT. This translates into CASSPGQTSNQPQHF.

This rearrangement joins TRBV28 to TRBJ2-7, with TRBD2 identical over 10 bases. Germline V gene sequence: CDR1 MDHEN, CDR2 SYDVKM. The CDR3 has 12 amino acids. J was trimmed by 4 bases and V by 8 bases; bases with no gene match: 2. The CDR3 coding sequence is TGTGCCAGCTGTAGCGGGAGGTACGAGCAGTACTTC. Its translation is CASCSGRYEQYF.

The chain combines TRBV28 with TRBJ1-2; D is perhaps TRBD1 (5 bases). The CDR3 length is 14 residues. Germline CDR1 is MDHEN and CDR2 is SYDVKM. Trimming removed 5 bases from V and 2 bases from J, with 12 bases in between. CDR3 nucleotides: TGTGCCAGCAGTCCCGGGACCACCAACTATGGCTACACCTTC. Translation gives CASSPGTTNYGYTF.

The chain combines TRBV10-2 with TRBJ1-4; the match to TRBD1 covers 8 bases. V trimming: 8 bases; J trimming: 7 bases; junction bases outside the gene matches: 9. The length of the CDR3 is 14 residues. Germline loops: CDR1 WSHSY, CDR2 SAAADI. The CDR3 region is CASGEDRGIEKLFF. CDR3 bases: TGCGCCAGCGGAGAAGACAGGGGCATTGAAAAACTGTTTTTT.

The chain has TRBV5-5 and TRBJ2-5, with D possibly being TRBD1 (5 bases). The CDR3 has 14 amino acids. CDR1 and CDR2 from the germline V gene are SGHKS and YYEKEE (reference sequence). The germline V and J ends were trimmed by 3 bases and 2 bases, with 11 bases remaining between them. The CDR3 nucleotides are TGTGCCAGCAGCTGGACATCCACTCAAGAGACCCAGTACTTC. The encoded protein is CASSWTSTQETQYF.

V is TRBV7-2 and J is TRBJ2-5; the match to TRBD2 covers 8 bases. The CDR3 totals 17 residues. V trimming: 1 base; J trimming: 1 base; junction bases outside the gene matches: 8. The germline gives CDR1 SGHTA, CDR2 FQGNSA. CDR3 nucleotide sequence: TGTGCCAGCAGCTTAGATCTGGTACTAGCGGTCCAAGAGACCCAGTACTTC. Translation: CASSLDLVLAVQETQYF.

CDR3 in amino acids: CASSLVSQQGLGYTF. The CDR3 coding sequence is TGTGCCAGCAGCTTAGTTTCTCAACAGGGCCTTGGCTACACCTTC. The chain links TRBV11-2 to TRBJ1-2; D might be TRBD1 (6 bases). This CDR3 is 15 amino acids long. CDR1 and CDR2 from the germline V gene are SGHAT and FQNNGV. Deletions cut 1 base from V and 7 bases from J, with 16 bases between.

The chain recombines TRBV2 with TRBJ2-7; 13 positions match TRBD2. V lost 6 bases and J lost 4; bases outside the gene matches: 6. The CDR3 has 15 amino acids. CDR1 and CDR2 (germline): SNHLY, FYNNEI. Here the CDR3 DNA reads TGTGCCAGCAGACCTTGGACTAGCGGGAGTTACGAGCAGTACTTC. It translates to CASRPWTSGSYEQYF.

CDR3 region: CASSFGGYTEAFF. CDR3 DNA sequence: TGCGCCAGCAGCTTTGGGGGGTACACTGAAGCTTTCTTT. The chain has TRBV5-1 and TRBJ1-1, with D possibly being TRBD1 (5 bases). This CDR3 region has 13 residues. V was shortened by 2 bases and J by 3 bases, with 8 bases between the two germline ends. CDR1 and CDR2 (germline): SGHRS, YFSETQ.

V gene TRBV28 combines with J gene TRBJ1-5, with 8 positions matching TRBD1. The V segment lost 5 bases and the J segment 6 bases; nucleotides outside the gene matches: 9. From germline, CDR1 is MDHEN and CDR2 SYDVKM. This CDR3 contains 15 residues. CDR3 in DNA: TGTGCCAGCAGTCCGGGGACAGGCTCCCTTCAGCCCCAGCATTTT. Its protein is CASSPGTGSLQPQHF.

In DNA, the CDR3 is TGTGCCAGCAGCTTAACAGGGGTCTACGAGCAGTACTTC. Its protein product is CASSLTGVYEQYF. V usage is TRBV7-9 and J usage is TRBJ2-5, with 7 bases lining up with TRBD1. The last part of the DNA fits TRBJ2-7 better; the J call may be wrong. CDR3 length: 13 amino acids. CDR1 SEHNR and CDR2 FQNEAQ come from the germline V gene (reference sequence).

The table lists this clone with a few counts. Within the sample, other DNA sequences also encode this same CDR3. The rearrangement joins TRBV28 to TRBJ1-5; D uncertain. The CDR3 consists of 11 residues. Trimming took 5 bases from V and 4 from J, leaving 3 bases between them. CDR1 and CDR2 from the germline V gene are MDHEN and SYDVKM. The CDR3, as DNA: TGTGCCAGCAGTCTAAATCAGCCCCAGCATTTT. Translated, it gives CASSLNQPQHF.

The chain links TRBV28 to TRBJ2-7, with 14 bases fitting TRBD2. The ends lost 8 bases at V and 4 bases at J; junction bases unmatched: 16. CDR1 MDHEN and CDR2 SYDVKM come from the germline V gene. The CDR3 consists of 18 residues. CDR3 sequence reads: CASGPGLAGDITLYEQYF. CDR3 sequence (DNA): TGTGCCAGCGGTCCGGGACTAGCGGGAGACATCACGCTGTACGAGCAGTACTTC.